These 27 T cell receptor beta chains were all obtained from the same sample, sequenced in a study of response to subunit inactivated influenza vaccine. Via MiXCR, TCRdb re-called the RT-PCR reads, giving one row per CDR3 protein. The sample has roughly 630,000 distinct CDR3 sequences; about 14% are singletons. The sample consisted of PBMCs from blood, taken less than 15 days before vaccination. These receptors were obtained from a man aged 50-59 years who received an inactivated influenza vaccine.

The chain links TRBV15 to TRBJ2-1; D is unclear. Trimming stripped 0 bases from V and 7 bases from J, with 7 bases between. CDR1 is LNHNV and CDR2 is YYDKDF in the germline V gene (reference sequence). This CDR3 comprises 13 residues. CDR3 coding DNA: TGTGCCACCAGCAGAGATGCAGCGAATGAGCAGTTCTTC. Amino acid sequence: CATSRDAANEQFF.

This rearrangement joins TRBV27 to TRBJ1-2; D may be TRBD1 (5 bases). Deletions cut 0 bases from V and 4 bases from J, with 15 bases between. Germline lookup yields CDR1 MNHEY and CDR2 SMNVEV (reference sequence). This CDR3 region has 16 residues. For the CDR3, the DNA is TGTGCCAGCAGTTTATCTAGGGGTACGGGGATCTATGGCTACACCTTC. Translation: CASSLSRGTGIYGYTF.

This clonotype was detected once. The chain links TRBV6-2 or TRBV6-3 to TRBJ2-2, with 11 nucleotides matching TRBD2. This CDR3 contains 16 residues. Germline V gene sequence: CDR1 MNHEY, CDR2 SVGEGT. V shed 6 bases and J 2 bases; nucleotides not matched to a gene: 5. In DNA, the CDR3 is TGTGCCAGCAGACCGGGACTAGCGGCTAACACCGGGGAGCTGTTTTTT. Translating gives CASRPGLAANTGELFF.

This chain links TRBV3-1 with TRBJ1-4; a weak D match, TRBD1 (5 bases). The CDR3 consists of 15 residues. Germline CDR1 and CDR2: LGHDT and YNNKEL (reference sequence). V was shortened by 4 bases and J by 8 bases, with 17 bases between the two germline ends. The CDR3 sequence: CASSPSGRVREKLFF. Written as DNA, the CDR3 is TGTGCCAGCAGCCCTAGCGGCAGGGTACGGGAAAAACTGTTTTTT. Using reference TRBV3-1 and TRBJ1-4 for the parts outside the CDR3, the full variable domain is DTAVSQTPKYLVTQMGNDKSIKCEQNLGHDTMYWYKQDSKKFLKIMFSYNNKELIINETVPNRFSPKSPDKAHLNLHINSLELGDSAVYFCASSPSGRVREKLFFGSGTQLSVL.

This clonotype was counted at least ten times. The chain carries TRBV12-3 or TRBV12-4 and TRBJ1-5, with TRBD1 identical over 9 bases. The CDR3 runs to 14 residues. The junction had 5 bases not matched to a gene; V was cut back by 5 bases and J by 6 bases. CDR3 nucleotides: TGTGCCAGCAGTAAGACAGGGGGGGCTCAGCCCCAGCATTTT. Its translation: CASSKTGGAQPQHF.

The V and J genes are TRBV13 and TRBJ2-7; TRBD1 aligns across 9 bases. Trimming cost V 4 bases and J 6 bases; bases outside gene matches: 7. The V gene's germline CDR1 is PRHDT and CDR2 FYEKMQ (reference sequence). This CDR3 has 14 amino acids. The CDR3 DNA reads TGTGCCAGCAGCTGGGACAGGGCCACAGGCGAGCAGTACTTC. This gives the protein CASSWDRATGEQYF.

The chain links TRBV2 to TRBJ2-7; 10 bases map to TRBD1. CDR3 length: 17 residues. Trimming took 6 bases from V and 3 from J; bases not matched to a gene: 14. CDR1 is SNHLY, CDR2 FYNNEI, per germline. The DNA of the CDR3 is TGTGCCAGCAGCAGACCAGACAGGGGGCCTTTGAACTACGAGCAGTACTTC. Translating gives CASSRPDRGPLNYEQYF.

This clonotype came up a few times. The chain uses TRBV27 and TRBJ1-5; TRBD1 might be the D (5 bases). The V end lost 5 bases, the J end lost 0 bases, and 14 bases lay between the germline ends. Looked up from germline, CDR1 is MNHEY and CDR2 is SMNVEV (reference sequence). The CDR3 sequence is 16 residues long. The CDR3 nucleotides read TGTGCCAGCAGTACCCGAGGCGGGGGTAGCAATCAGCCCCAGCATTTT. It encodes CASSTRGGGSNQPQHF.

This clonotype was detected many times. V gene TRBV7-3 combines with J gene TRBJ2-7; the D gene could be TRBD1 or TRBD2 (5 bases each). The germline V gene has CDR1 SGHTA and CDR2 FQGTGA. V was shortened by 1 base and J by 6 bases, with 13 bases between the two germline ends. The CDR3 is 14 amino acids. CDR3 sequence reads: CASSLSGGVSEQYF. The CDR3 DNA reads TGTGCCAGCAGCTTAAGTGGGGGAGTAAGCGAGCAGTACTTC.

The chain couples TRBV4-2 to TRBJ2-3; TRBD2 matches at 12 bases. CDR3 length: 16 residues. V dropped 6 bases and J dropped 4; count of bases not matched to a gene: 8. Per the germline V gene, CDR1 is LGHNA and CDR2 is YNFKEQ. DNA for the CDR3: TGTGCCAGCAGTCCTAGCGGGGGGGCGGGGGCAGATACGCAGTATTTT. Protein product: CASSPSGGAGADTQYF.

This clonotype was detected a few times. V and J are TRBV6-2 or TRBV6-3 and TRBJ2-1, with 7 positions matching TRBD2. CDR1 MNHEY and CDR2 SVGEGT come from the germline V gene. The CDR3 loop spans 14 amino acids. V shed 6 bases and J 5 bases; nucleotides not matched to a gene: 7. The CDR3: CASSPGGYNNEQFF. The CDR3 DNA follows: TGTGCCAGCAGCCCCGGGGGGTACAACAATGAGCAGTTCTTC.

In its sample, this clonotype was seen many times. For the CDR3, the DNA is TGCAGTGCTCAGACAGCGAACACCGGGGAGCTGTTTTTT. It encodes CSAQTANTGELFF. This chain uses TRBV20-1 with TRBJ2-2; weak D call: TRBD1 (5 bases). CDR1 and CDR2 from the germline V gene are DFQATT and SNEGSKA (reference sequence). This CDR3 spans 13 amino acids. V was pared by 5 bases and J by 0 bases, with 7 bases between.

This chain joins TRBV12-3 or TRBV12-4 and TRBJ2-1, with unresolved D. Trimming took off 2 bases at V and 7 bases at J, with 9 bases between the two ends. CDR3 length: 13 amino acids. The CDR3 is CASSLRGENEQFF. In nucleotides, the CDR3 is TGTGCCAGCAGTTTAAGAGGAGAGAATGAGCAGTTCTTC.

This clonotype has just a few counts. The chain carries TRBV4-3 and TRBJ2-1, with 10 bases identical to TRBD2. The CDR3 length is 16 residues. The germline gives CDR1 LGHNA, CDR2 YSLEER. V was clipped by 0 bases and J by 10 bases; unmatched bases: 9. The CDR3 DNA sequence: TGCGCCAGCAGCCAAGATCTCAGCGGGGGGGGAGGAGAGCAGTTCTTC. This sequence encodes CASSQDLSGGGGEQFF.

This clonotype was found a few times. The chain links TRBV30 to TRBJ2-5; D perhaps matches TRBD1 (5 bases). Germline loops: CDR1 GTSNPN, CDR2 SVGIG (reference sequence). CDR3 length equals 15 residues. V was cut by 0 bases and J by 2 bases, with 13 bases left in between. DNA for the CDR3: TGTGCCTGGAGTGTTCGCGGACACCCTCAAGAGACCCAGTACTTC. Amino acids: CAWSVRGHPQETQYF.

This clonotype showed up many times. This chain joins TRBV29-1 and TRBJ2-1; D is perhaps TRBD2 (6 bases). Germline values: CDR1 SQVTM, CDR2 ANQGSEA. Trimming cost V 5 bases and J 10 bases, with 15 bases left between them. CDR3 length equals 12 residues. This CDR3 reads CSVNPAGWEQFF. The CDR3 region has the DNA TGCAGCGTTAACCCCGCGGGATGGGAGCAGTTCTTC.

This clonotype was seen a few times. This chain joins TRBV20-1 and TRBJ2-1; no clear D gene. Trimming took 0 bases from V and 4 from J, leaving 16 bases between them. Germline V gene data show CDR1 as DFQATT and CDR2 as SNEGSKA (reference sequence). This CDR3 is built from 16 residues. CDR3 bases: TGCAGTGCTAGAGATCCAGACCCGGCCGGATACAATGAGCAGTTCTTC. Amino acid sequence: CSARDPDPAGYNEQFF.

The V gene is TRBV20-1, the J gene TRBJ1-2, with 10 bases lining up with TRBD1. The CDR3 spans 15 residues. Germline-derived CDR1 and CDR2 are DFQATT and SNEGSKA (reference sequence). V lost 0 bases and J lost 3; bases outside the gene matches: 4. The CDR3 sequence: CSARDVGQGHYGYTF. The CDR3 DNA reads TGCAGTGCTAGAGATGTGGGACAGGGGCACTATGGCTACACCTTC.

This clonotype was recorded a few times. This sequence joins TRBV6-2 or TRBV6-3 and TRBJ2-5, with 13 bases lining up with TRBD2. The germline CDR1 and CDR2 sequences are MNHEY and SVGEGT. The CDR3 loop spans 16 amino acids. Unmatched junction bases numbered 4, after V lost 1 base and J lost 5 bases. This chain's CDR3 is CASSYFPGLAGETQYF. The CDR3 DNA is TGTGCCAGCAGTTACTTCCCGGGACTAGCGGGGGAGACCCAGTACTTC.

This chain links TRBV7-8 with TRBJ1-5, with 9 bases fitting TRBD1. V trimming: 2 bases; J trimming: 0 bases; junction bases outside the gene matches: 11. CDR3 length: 19 amino acids. CDR1 is SGHVS and CDR2 is FQNEAQ in the germline V gene. CDR3 sequence (DNA): TGTGCCAGCAGCTTATTTGGGGACAGGGTATTTTATAGCAATCAGCCCCAGCATTTT. This encodes CASSLFGDRVFYSNQPQHF.

The V call is TRBV5-1, the J call TRBJ2-7; 8 nucleotides agree with TRBD2. V dropped 1 base and J dropped 0; count of bases not matched to a gene: 6. The CDR3 sequence is 16 residues long. The germline V gene has CDR1 SGHRS and CDR2 YFSETQ. Here the CDR3 DNA reads TGCGCCAGCAGCTTGCAGGGCGGGGGGCCCTCCTACGAGCAGTACTTC. Residues: CASSLQGGGPSYEQYF.

This sequence joins TRBV20-1 and TRBJ2-5, with 8 bases identical to TRBD1. From germline, CDR1 is DFQATT and CDR2 SNEGSKA (reference sequence). This CDR3 is built from 15 residues. Trimming at V came to 0 bases and at J to 4 bases, leaving 7 bases not matched to a gene. Here the CDR3 DNA reads TGCAGTGCTAGAGATGGCAGGGGGCATGGAGAGACCCAGTACTTC. As protein: CSARDGRGHGETQYF.

This clonotype was seen only a few times. The chain couples TRBV11-2 to TRBJ2-5, with D possibly called TRBD1 or TRBD2 (5 bases each). V lost 5 bases and J lost 3, with 16 bases in between. Germline CDR1 and CDR2: SGHAT and FQNNGV. The CDR3 spans 15 residues. CDR3 sequence reads: CASSPNSGLKETQYF. The CDR3 DNA sequence: TGTGCCAGCAGCCCTAATTCGGGGCTGAAAGAGACCCAGTACTTC.

In its sample, this clonotype was seen a few times. The chain uses TRBV15 and TRBJ2-1; tentative D call: TRBD1 (6 bases). The CDR3 totals 15 residues. From germline, CDR1 is LNHNV and CDR2 YYDKDF (reference sequence). The V and J ends lost 0 bases and 4 bases respectively, with 10 bases between them. CDR3 region: CATSREGAVYNEQFF. DNA for the CDR3: TGTGCCACCAGCAGAGAGGGGGCCGTTTACAATGAGCAGTTCTTC.

This clonotype was detected a few times. The chain links TRBV7-6 to TRBJ2-7; possible D gene TRBD2, 5 bases. Trimming removed 0 bases at V and 2 bases at J, with 14 bases between. The CDR3 sequence is 16 residues long. Per the germline V gene, CDR1 is SGHVS and CDR2 is FNYEAQ. The CDR3 sequence is CASSLAHGGITYEQYF. The CDR3 DNA follows: TGTGCCAGCAGCTTAGCGCATGGAGGTATCACCTACGAGCAGTACTTC.

In this sample, this clonotype turned up a few times. CDR3 loop: CATSSKRGNEQFF. In DNA, the CDR3 is TGTGCCACCAGCAGCAAGAGGGGCAATGAGCAGTTCTTC. The gene calls are TRBV15 and TRBJ2-1; D may be TRBD1 or TRBD2 (5 bases each). The CDR3 extends over 13 amino acids. Looked up from germline, CDR1 is LNHNV and CDR2 is YYDKDF (reference sequence). The V and J ends lost 3 bases and 6 bases respectively, with 9 bases between them.

This clonotype came up a few times. The genes are TRBV28 and TRBJ1-6; TRBD1 is a possible D gene (6 bases). Per the germline V gene, CDR1 is MDHEN and CDR2 is SYDVKM. This CDR3 region has 14 residues. The ends were cut back, 8 bases at V and 4 bases at J, with 12 bases in the middle. The CDR3 sequence: CASVQGGYNSPLHF. CDR3 bases: TGTGCCAGCGTACAAGGGGGTTATAATTCACCCCTCCACTTT.